This TCR beta chain was captured in a study of CD8+CD57+ T cells in acquired aplastic anemia. This clonotype was picked up one time. Patients who underwent sequencing had shown CD8+CD57+ cell expansion by flow cytometry. The germline gives CDR1 DFQATT, CDR2 SNEGSKA (reference sequence). The CDR3 has 12 residues. V trimming: 4 bases; J trimming: 3 bases; junction bases outside the gene matches: 3. Profiling of TCR beta VDJ combinations and CDR3 sequences used genomic DNA as template. Using its own MiXCR run on the reads, TCRdb lists one record per CDR3 protein. Of just over 200,000 distinct CDR3 sequences detected, 65% appear once; the ten largest clones hold roughly 64%.

Sample: sorted CD4+, CD8+, or CD8+CD57+ T cells (not recorded which) from PBMCs. The V gene is TRBV20-1, the J gene TRBJ2-7, with TRBD1 identical over 7 bases. The clonotype was recovered from a human donor with aplastic anemia. The CDR3 sequence is CSAKGTVYEQYF. CDR3 DNA sequence: TGCAGTGCTAAGGGGACAGTCTACGAGCAGTACTTC.